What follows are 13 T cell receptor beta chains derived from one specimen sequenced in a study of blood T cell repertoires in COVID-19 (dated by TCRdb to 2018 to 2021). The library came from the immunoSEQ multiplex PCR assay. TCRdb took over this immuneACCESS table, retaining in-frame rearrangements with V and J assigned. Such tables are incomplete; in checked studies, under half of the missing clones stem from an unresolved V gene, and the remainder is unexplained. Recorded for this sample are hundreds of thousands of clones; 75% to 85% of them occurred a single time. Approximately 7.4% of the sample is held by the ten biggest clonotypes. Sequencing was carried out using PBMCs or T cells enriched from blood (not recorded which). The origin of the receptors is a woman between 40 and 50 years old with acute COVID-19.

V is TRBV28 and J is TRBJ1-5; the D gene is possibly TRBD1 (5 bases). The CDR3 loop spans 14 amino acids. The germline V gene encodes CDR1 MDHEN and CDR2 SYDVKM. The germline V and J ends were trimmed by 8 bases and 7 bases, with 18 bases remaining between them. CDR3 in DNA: TGTGCCAGCTTCCTAGGAGGGGAGGCCCAGCCCCAGCATTTT. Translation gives CASFLGGEAQPQHF.

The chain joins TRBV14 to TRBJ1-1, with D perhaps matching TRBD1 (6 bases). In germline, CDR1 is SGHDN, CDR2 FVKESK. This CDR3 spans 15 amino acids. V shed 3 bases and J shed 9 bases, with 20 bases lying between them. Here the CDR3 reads CASSQPTGPLHQAFF. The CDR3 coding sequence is TGTGCCAGCAGCCAGCCTACAGGGCCCCTCCATCAAGCTTTCTTT.

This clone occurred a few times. The CDR3 here is CASSEDRLNTEAFF. The CDR3 DNA sequence: TGTGCCAGCTCCGAGGACAGACTGAACACTGAAGCTTTCTTT. This chain links TRBV18 with TRBJ1-1; weak D call: TRBD1 (6 bases). There are 14 residues in the CDR3. The V end was cut by 6 bases, the J end by 0 bases, with 11 bases between. Germline V gives CDR1 KGHSH, CDR2 LQKENI.

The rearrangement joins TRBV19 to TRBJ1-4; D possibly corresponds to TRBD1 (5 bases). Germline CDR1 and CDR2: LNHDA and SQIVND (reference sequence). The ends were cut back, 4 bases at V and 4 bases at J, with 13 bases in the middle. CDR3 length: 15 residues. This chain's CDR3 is CASSRARANNEKLFF. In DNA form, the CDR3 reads TGTGCCAGTAGTAGAGCCAGGGCGAATAATGAAAAACTGTTTTTT.

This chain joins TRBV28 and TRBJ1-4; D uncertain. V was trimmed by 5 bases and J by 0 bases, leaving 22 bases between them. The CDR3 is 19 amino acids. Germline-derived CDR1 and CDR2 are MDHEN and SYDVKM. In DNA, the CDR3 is TGTGCCAGCAGTCCCTGGGAGCTGAGGACGGGGACAACTAATGAAAAACTGTTTTTT. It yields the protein CASSPWELRTGTTNEKLFF.

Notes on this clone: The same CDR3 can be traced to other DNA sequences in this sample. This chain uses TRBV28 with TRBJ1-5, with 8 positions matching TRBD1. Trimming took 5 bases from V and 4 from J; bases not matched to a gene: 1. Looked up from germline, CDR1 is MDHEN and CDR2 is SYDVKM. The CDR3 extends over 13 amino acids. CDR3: CASSDRGNQPQHF. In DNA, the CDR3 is TGTGCCAGCAGTGACAGGGGAAATCAGCCCCAGCATTTT.

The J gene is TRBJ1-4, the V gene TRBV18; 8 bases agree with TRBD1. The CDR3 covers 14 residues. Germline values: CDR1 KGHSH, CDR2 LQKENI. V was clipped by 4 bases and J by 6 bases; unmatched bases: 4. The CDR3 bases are TGTGCCAGCTCACAAGGGACAGGAGATGAAAAACTGTTTTTT. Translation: CASSQGTGDEKLFF.

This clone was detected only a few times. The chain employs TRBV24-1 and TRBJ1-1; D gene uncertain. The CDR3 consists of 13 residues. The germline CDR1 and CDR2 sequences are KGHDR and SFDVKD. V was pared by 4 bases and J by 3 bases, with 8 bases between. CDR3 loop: CATSESRDTEAFF. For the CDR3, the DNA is TGTGCCACCAGTGAATCCCGGGACACTGAAGCTTTCTTT.

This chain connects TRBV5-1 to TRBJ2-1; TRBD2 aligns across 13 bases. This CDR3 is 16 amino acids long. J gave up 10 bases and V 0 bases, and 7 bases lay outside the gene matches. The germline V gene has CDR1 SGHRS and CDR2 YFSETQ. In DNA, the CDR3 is TGCGCCAGCAGCTTGGGGACTAGCGGGAGCGGGAGGGAGCAGTTCTTC. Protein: CASSLGTSGSGREQFF.

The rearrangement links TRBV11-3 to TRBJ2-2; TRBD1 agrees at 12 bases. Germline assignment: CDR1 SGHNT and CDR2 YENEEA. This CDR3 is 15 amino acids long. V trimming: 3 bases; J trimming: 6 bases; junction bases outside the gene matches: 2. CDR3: CASSLGQGAAGELFF. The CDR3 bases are TGTGCCAGCAGCTTGGGACAGGGGGCGGCCGGGGAGCTGTTTTTT.

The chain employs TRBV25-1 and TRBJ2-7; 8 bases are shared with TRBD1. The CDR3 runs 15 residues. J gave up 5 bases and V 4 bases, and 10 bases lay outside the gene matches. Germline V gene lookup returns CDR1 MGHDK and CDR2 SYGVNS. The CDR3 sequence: CASSAYQGAQNEQYF. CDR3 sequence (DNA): TGTGCCAGCAGTGCCTACCAGGGGGCGCAGAACGAGCAGTACTTC.

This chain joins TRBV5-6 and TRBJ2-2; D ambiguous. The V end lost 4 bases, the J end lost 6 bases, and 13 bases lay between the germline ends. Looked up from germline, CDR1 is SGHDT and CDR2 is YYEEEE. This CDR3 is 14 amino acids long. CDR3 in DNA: TGTGCCAGCAGCCCCCAGCAGGCTCCCGGGGAGCTGTTTTTT. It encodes CASSPQQAPGELFF.

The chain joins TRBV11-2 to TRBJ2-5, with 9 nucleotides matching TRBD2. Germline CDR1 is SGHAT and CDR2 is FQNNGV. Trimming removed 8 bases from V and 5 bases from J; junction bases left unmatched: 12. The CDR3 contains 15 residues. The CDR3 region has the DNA TGTGCCAGCGCCGCGGGGGGGAACACCCGGGAGACCCAGTACTTC. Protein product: CASAAGGNTRETQYF.